This T cell receptor beta chain is drawn from a study of T cell repertoires in cytomegalovirus infection. In the study overall: A matching HLA type, together with CMV infection, was signaled by public TCR beta signatures.

The ends lost 1 base at V and 9 bases at J; junction bases unmatched: 9. The V gene's germline CDR1 is KGHSH and CDR2 LQKENI. CDR3 length: 16 residues. Study-level points and caveats: Totalled public TCR beta family frequency picked out people who carried CMV plus the relevant HLA.

TCRdb re-called the reads through MiXCR, storing one row per CDR3 protein. Among roughly 500,000 distinct CDR3 sequences, around 11% were seen once, and the ten largest hold roughly 10%. In the case of this clonotype: Its antigen is unidentified.

This chain uses TRBV18 with TRBJ1-6; 7 bases align to TRBD1. This receptor was identified in a human donor in good health (CMV status not recorded). Some clones in this sample may be carry-over from other donors' samples. Sequenced material: PBMCs. CDR3 loop: CASSPHTGAPASPLHF. Here the CDR3 DNA reads TGTGCCAGCTCACCACATACAGGGGCCCCAGCTTCACCCCTCCACTTT.